The 3 T cell receptor beta chains presented below share a single source sample, sequenced in a study of T-cell memory formation after mild COVID-19. Each CDR3 protein gets one entry after TCRdb re-called the 5' RACE reads with MiXCR. The profile shows about 140,000 distinct CDR3 sequences, under 7% of them singletons. What was sequenced was PBMCs or a T cell subset sorted from them (not recorded which). Receptor source: an adult woman who had mild COVID-19 (a few samples of this study predate the infection). Cell type and time point are not known.

The table lists this clonotype with a few counts. The V and J genes are TRBV7-9 and TRBJ2-2; D is unresolved. With 0 bases removed from V and 4 bases from J, the gap between germline ends came to 12 bases. This CDR3 is 16 amino acids long. Germline loops: CDR1 SEHNR, CDR2 FQNEAQ (reference sequence). The CDR3 sequence is CASSLAERVITGELFF. The CDR3 bases are TGTGCCAGCAGCTTAGCGGAAAGGGTCATCACCGGGGAGCTGTTTTTT.

This clonotype was recorded at least ten times. The rearrangement joins TRBV12-3 or TRBV12-4 to TRBJ1-4; 9 nucleotides match TRBD1. Trimming cost V 4 bases and J 4 bases; bases outside gene matches: 7. This CDR3 is 16 amino acids long. The CDR3 protein is CASSYNRGLGNEKLFF. DNA of the CDR3: TGTGCCAGCAGTTACAACAGGGGGCTGGGTAATGAAAAACTGTTTTTT.

This clonotype has at least ten counts. The V call is TRBV25-1, the J call TRBJ2-1, with D unclear. The CDR3 is made up of 14 amino acids. Per germline, CDR1 MGHDK and CDR2 SYGVNS. V dropped 2 bases and J dropped 3 bases, with 8 bases sitting between them. The CDR3 region is CASSEPTNYNEQFF. CDR3 nucleotides: TGTGCCAGCAGTGAACCAACTAACTACAATGAGCAGTTCTTC.